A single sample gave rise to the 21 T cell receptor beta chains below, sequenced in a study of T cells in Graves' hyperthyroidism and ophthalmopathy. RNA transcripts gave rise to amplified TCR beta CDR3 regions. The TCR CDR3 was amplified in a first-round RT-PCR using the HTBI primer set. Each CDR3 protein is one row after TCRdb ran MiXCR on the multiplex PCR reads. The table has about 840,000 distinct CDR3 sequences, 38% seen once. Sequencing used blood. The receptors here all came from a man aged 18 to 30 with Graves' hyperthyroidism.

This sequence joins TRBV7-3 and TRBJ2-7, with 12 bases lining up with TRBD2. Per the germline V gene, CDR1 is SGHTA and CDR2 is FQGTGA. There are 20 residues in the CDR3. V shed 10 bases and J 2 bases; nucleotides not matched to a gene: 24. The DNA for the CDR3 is TGTGCCATTCTCATCACAGGGAGGACTAGCGGGACCCCCGGAGCCTACGAGCAGTACTTC. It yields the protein CAILITGRTSGTPGAYEQYF.

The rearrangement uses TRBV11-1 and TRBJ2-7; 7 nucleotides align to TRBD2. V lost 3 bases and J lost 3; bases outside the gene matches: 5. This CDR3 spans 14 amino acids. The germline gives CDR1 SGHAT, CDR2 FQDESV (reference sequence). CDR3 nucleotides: TGTGCCAGCAGCTTCCTAGCGGAAAGCTACGAGCAGTACTTC. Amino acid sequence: CASSFLAESYEQYF.

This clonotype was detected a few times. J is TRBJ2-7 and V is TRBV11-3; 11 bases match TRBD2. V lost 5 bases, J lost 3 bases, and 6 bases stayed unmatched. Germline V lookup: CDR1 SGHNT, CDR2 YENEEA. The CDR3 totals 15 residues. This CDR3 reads CASSQTSGVYYEQYF. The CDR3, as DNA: TGTGCCAGCAGCCAGACTAGCGGGGTTTACTACGAGCAGTACTTC.

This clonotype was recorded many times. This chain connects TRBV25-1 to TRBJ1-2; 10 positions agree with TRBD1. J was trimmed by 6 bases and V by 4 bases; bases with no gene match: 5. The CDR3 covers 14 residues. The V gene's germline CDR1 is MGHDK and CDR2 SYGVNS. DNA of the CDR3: TGTGCCAGCAGTGGGGCGGGACAGGGGAATGGCTACACCTTC. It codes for CASSGAGQGNGYTF.

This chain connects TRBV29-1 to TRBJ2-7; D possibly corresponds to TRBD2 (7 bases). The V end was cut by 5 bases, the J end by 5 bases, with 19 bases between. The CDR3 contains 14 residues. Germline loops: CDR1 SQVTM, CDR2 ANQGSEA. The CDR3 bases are TGCAGCGTTTTGGGGGGGGGGCTAGCGGACGAGCAGTACTTC. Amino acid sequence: CSVLGGGLADEQYF.

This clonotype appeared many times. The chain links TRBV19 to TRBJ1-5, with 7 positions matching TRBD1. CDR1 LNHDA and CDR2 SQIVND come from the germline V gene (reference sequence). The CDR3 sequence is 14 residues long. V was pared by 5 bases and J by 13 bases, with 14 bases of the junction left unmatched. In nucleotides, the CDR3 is TGTGCCAGTAGTGTCAACCGCGCCGGGACAGAGCAGCATTTT. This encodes CASSVNRAGTEQHF. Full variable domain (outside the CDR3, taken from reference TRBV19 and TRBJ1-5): DGGITQSPKYLFRKEGQNVTLSCEQNLNHDAMYWYRQDPGQGLRLIYYSQIVNDFQKGDIAEGYSVSREKKESFPLTVTSAQKNPTAFYLCASSVNRAGTEQHFGDGTRLSIL.

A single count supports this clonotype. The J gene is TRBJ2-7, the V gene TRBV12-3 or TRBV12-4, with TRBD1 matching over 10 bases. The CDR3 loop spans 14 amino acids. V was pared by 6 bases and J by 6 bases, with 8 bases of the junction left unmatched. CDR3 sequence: CASRPSGQGSEQYF. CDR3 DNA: TGTGCCAGCAGACCCTCGGGACAGGGGAGCGAGCAGTACTTC.

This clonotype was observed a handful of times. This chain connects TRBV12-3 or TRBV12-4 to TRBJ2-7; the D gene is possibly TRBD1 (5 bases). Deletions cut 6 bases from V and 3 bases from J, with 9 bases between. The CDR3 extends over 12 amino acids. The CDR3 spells CASRDQGYEQYF. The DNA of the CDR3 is TGTGCCAGCAGAGATCAGGGCTACGAGCAGTACTTC.

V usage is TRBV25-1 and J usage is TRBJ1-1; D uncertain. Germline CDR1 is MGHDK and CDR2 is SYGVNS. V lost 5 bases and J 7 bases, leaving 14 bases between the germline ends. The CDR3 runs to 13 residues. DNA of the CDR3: TGTGCCAGCAGTCCCAGCGCGGGGAATGAAGCTTTCTTT. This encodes CASSPSAGNEAFF.

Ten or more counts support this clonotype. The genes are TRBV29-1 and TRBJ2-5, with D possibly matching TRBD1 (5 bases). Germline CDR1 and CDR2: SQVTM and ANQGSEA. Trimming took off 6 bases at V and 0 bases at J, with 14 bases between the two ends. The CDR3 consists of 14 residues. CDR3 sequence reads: CSVYLGRNQETQYF. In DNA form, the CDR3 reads TGCAGCGTCTACCTGGGGCGGAACCAAGAGACCCAGTACTTC. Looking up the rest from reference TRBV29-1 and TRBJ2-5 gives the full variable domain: SAVISQKPSRDICQRGTSLTIQCQVDSQVTMMFWYRQQPGQSLTLIATANQGSEATYESGFVIDKFPISRPNLTFSTLTVSNMSPEDSSIYLCSVYLGRNQETQYFGPGTRLLVL.

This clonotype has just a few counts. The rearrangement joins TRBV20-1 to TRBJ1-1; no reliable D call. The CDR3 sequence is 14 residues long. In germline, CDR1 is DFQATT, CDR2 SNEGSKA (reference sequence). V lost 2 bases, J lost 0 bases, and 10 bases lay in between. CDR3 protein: CSARRAEVNTEAFF. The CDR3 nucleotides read TGCAGTGCTAGAAGAGCCGAGGTGAACACTGAAGCTTTCTTT.

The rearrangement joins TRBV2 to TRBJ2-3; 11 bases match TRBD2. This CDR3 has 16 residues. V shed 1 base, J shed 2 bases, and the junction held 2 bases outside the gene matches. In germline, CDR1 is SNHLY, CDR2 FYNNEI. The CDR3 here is CASSEGLAGSTDTQYF. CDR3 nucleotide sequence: TGTGCCAGCAGTGAAGGACTAGCGGGGTCCACAGATACGCAGTATTTT.

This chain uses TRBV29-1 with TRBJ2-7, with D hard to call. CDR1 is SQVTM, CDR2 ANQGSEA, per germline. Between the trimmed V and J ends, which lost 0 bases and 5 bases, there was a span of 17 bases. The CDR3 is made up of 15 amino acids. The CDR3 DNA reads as TGCAGCGTTGAAGATTTCGGCAGGTCGTCCCACGAGCAGTACTTC. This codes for CSVEDFGRSSHEQYF.

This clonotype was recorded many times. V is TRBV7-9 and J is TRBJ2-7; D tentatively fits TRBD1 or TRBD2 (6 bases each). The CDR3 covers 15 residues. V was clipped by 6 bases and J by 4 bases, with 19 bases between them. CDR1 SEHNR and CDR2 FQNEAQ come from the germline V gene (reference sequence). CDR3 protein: CASSSYGGSWYEQYF. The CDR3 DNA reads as TGTGCCAGCAGTTCCTACGGGGGCTCTTGGTACGAGCAGTACTTC.

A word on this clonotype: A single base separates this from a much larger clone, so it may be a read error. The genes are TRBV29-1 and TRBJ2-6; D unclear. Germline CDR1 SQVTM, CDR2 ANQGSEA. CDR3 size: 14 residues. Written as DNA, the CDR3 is TGCAGTGCTATAGGCAGCACTGGGGCCAACGTCCTGACTTTC. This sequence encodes CSAIGSTGANVLTF.

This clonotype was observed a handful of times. CDR3 region: CASRFGQSNAYEQYF. The DNA of the CDR3 is TGTGCCAGCAGATTCGGACAGTCTAATGCCTACGAGCAGTACTTC. The rearrangement links TRBV7-2 to TRBJ2-7; D perhaps matches TRBD1 (6 bases). This CDR3 region has 15 residues. The V gene lost 6 bases and the J gene lost 2 bases, with 17 bases spanning the gap. Germline values: CDR1 SGHTA, CDR2 FQGNSA.

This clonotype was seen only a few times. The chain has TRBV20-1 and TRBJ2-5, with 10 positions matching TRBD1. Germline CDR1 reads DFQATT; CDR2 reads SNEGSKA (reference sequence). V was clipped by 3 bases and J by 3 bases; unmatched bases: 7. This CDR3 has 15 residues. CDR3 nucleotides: TGCAGTGCTAGTCTCACTGGACAGGGGGAAGAGACCCAGTACTTC. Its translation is CSASLTGQGEETQYF.

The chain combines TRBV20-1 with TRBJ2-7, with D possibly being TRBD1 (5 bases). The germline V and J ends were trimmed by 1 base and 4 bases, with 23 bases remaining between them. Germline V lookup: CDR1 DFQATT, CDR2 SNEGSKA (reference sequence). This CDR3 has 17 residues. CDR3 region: CSARVYRPGSSQYEQYF. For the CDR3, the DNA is TGCAGTGCTAGAGTGTACAGGCCAGGAAGTAGCCAGTACGAGCAGTACTTC.

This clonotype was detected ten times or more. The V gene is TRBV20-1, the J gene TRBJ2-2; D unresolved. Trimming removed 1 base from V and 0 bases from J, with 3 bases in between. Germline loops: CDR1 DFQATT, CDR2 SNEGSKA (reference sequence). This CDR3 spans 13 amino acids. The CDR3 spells CSARAPNTGELFF. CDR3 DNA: TGCAGTGCTAGAGCCCCGAACACCGGGGAGCTGTTTTTT.

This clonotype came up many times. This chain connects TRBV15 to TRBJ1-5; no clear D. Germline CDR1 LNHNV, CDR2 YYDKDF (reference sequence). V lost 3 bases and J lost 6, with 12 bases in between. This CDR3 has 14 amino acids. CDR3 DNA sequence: TGTGCCACCAGCAGGCGACGAGAGGGTCAGCCCCAGCATTTT. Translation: CATSRRREGQPQHF.

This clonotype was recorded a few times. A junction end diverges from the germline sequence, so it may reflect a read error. The CDR3 loop is CASSPGGGSEAFF. The CDR3 DNA reads as TGCGCCAGCAGCCCTGGCGGGGGCTCTGAAGCTTTCTTT. This sequence joins TRBV7-9 and TRBJ1-1; weak D call: TRBD1 (6 bases). This CDR3 is built from 13 residues. Germline V gene sequence: CDR1 SEHNR, CDR2 FQNEAQ (reference sequence).